Included here is one T cell receptor beta chain sequence, with context. These data come from a study of blood T cells in healthy people across ages. Germline CDR1 and CDR2: MNHEY and SVGEGT. Germline trimming cut 2 bases from V and 11 bases from J; bases unmatched to any gene: 13. The CDR3 consists of 15 residues. The use of a sample-barcoded 5' primer and a J-beta primer mix characterized a second PCR of roughly 7 to 12 cycles. Using its own MiXCR run on the 5' RACE reads, TCRdb lists one record per CDR3 protein. The sample carries 910,000 or so distinct CDR3 sequences, 51% recorded once. V is TRBV6-2 or TRBV6-3 and J is TRBJ2-5; TRBD2 agrees at 8 bases. The sequence came from a woman aged 55 to 70 in good health. The source material was blood. The CDR3 loop is CASSYGSSGHNEQYF. Written as DNA, the CDR3 is TGTGCCAGCAGTTACGGGTCTAGCGGGCACAATGAGCAGTACTTC.